Below, one T cell receptor beta chain is given with its context. Its specific antigen is unknown. Nothing much larger sits one base from this clone, and base qualities are not available. Based on the germline V gene (reference sequence), the CDR1 and CDR2 sequences are SEHNR and FQNEAQ. From the cysteine up to the phenylalanine, the CDR3 has a length of 15 residues. Only CDR3 DNA is held: 45 bases, read in frame from base 1. Relative to germline, V is 8 bases shorter and J is 1 base shorter, with 18 bases between their ends. The source of the sample is a study of cytomegalovirus exposure and HLA in healthy donors (dated by TCRdb to the late 2010s). As for the study more broadly: An earlier analysis of approximately 640 of the donors reported 250 to 350 Gb of sequence data and some 120 million unique TCR beta sequences from roughly 200 million T cells. About 300 gigabases of sequencing data and tens of millions of unique TCR sequences were included in an early release covering several hundred HLA-typed donors. Class I and class II HLA loci were covered by the typing at four-digit resolution. An earlier analysis of 587 of the donors applied high-throughput TCR beta sequencing to assess whether each TCR beta V gene segment acted as functional or pseudogenic. All discovery cohort repertoires had been generated using a single sequencing platform. Along with the approximately 700-subject first cohort, a separate validation cohort of about 110 different subjects was used. In a later analysis, previously published TCR beta repertoires from several hundred donors were re-analyzed and high-resolution HLA genotyping was added so that TCR occurrence patterns could be studied. The number of donors typed differed by locus, with roughly 620-630 for A, B, C, DRB1 and DQB1, roughly 520 for DQA1, 606 for DPA1, and over 400 for DPB1. A later genetic analysis used genome-wide SNP genotypes for about three fifths of the 666 donors, treating that subset as a discovery cohort. The study aimed to test whether cataloging public T cell receptors could reveal signatures of past pathogen exposure. Among the roughly 380 genotyped donors, about 83% belonged to the genetic ancestry cluster associated with self-reported Caucasian donors. Among approximately 370 genotyped donors of the cohort, an average of roughly 230,000 unique TCR beta nucleotide sequences was sequenced per donor, of which 15% to 20% were non-productive. Using immunosequencing, the study profiled T cell repertoires from about 610 subjects and related those repertoires to cytomegalovirus serostatus. Donor age, sex, ethnicity and CMV serostatus were compiled together with the repertoire data. To predict cytomegalovirus infection status, the study brought together high-throughput TCR immunosequencing, statistical association of individual TCRs with disease status, and machine learning. Several DR-DQ haplotypes were treated as single units for association and clustering because of strong linkage in the cohort. In the later analysis, no new phenotypic data were used to find candidate immune exposures; instead, reliance was placed on TCR beta sequences and their occurrence across donors. The study at large found these results: In a later genetic analysis, fewer N-insertions in productive TCRs were reported among donors in an Asian-associated ancestry cluster than the 666-donor mean. While some public TCRs were present in many individuals, most TCR sequences turned up only very rarely across donors. The authors suggested that the approach could potentially be extended to other disease states and immunological phenotypes. Specific HLA alleles were associated with around 18,000 TCR beta sequences at a false discovery rate of 0.05 in a later analysis. Because counts were too low, roughly 17 rarely observed V segments, including chromosome 9 orphons, were left out of the earlier analysis of 587 of the donors. According to a later analysis, most CMV-associated TCR beta chains appeared to be HLA-restricted, and the HLA associations seemed to be driven largely by CMV exposure. A group of highly shared sequence variants was considered likely to be a technical artifact of the sequencing pipeline. The only immune exposure information available for the cohort was CMV serostatus. In the study, approximately 160 TCR beta chains were listed as associated with cytomegalovirus. A further reported finding was that TCR beta sequences accurately predicted the HLA-A and HLA-B alleles for most subjects in the first cohort. Strong co-occurrence of HLA alleles, especially DR and DQ, made assigning TCR associations to individual alleles difficult. In a later genetic analysis, a missense DCLRE1C variant was associated with V-gene and J-gene trimming of TCR beta chains, and the association was replicated in an independent cohort. An earlier analysis of approximately 540 of the donors showed that most TCR beta V segments appeared in productive rearrangements either about 87% or about 30% of the time, which broadly matched IMGT annotations. In vitro tests confirmed that three of the cytomegalovirus-associated TCR beta chains recognize cytomegalovirus antigens. Several of the top co-occurrence clusters appeared to be linked to parvovirus B19, influenza, CMV and Epstein-Barr virus, according to a later analysis. In this cohort, only TCR beta chains were sequenced, and detectable features were limited by the absence of alpha or paired-chain data. Roughly uniform sequencing depth across donors was assumed in presence/absence analyses, although this assumption may not hold. In a later analysis, HLA-associated TCR beta chains showed more clonal expansion and lower generation probabilities than non-associated chains that were equally common. Correlated functional status among segregating V segments might be attributable to linkage disequilibrium, but an unknown experimental factor could not be ruled out. A later analysis found that TCR association rates varied across HLA loci, with DRB1 alleles showing the most associated TCRs and HLA-C alleles the fewest. Cytomegalovirus status was reported to be diagnosed by the classifier with high specificity and sensitivity in both the original and validation cohorts. Because HLA typing was unavailable for some donors at each locus, only the typed subset was used in association tests. Some IMGT-functional V segments, including TRBV6-2 and TRBV6-3, could not be told apart with the 87-base-pair reads, so those segments were excluded.

The cohort comprised 666 healthy bone marrow donors. All cohort members were sampled while nominally healthy, although unrecorded immune exposures were likely present. The donor was CMV seronegative and was included in the group of under 450 seronegative cohort members. A peripheral blood sample was provided by each donor, and peripheral blood mononuclear cells were used for TCR beta sequencing. The Qiagen DNeasy Blood Extraction Kit was used to extract genomic DNA from the blood cell samples. The method behind the library was the immunoSEQ multiplex PCR assay. For the multiplex PCR, a mixture combining 60 forward primers for TCR Vbeta segments and 13 reverse primers for TCR Jbeta segments was used. Amplification of the CDR3 region of rearranged TCR beta genes was performed with a multiplex PCR assay on genomic DNA. Amplified TCR beta libraries were sequenced as 87-base-pair reads on the Illumina HiSeq System. The authors' analysis ran thus. A later analysis tallied tens of millions of unique TCR beta chains across the 700 or so repertoires, and about 12 million of those chains were shared by two or more donors. To remove PCR and sequencing errors, raw reads were error-corrected and collapsed into unique sequences using a nearest-neighbor algorithm that merged closely related sequences. To assign V, D and J gene segments, CDR3 sequences were aligned to IMGT reference sequences. For a sequence to be retained, at least a six-nucleotide match to both a V gene segment and a J gene segment was required. A rearrangement was called productive if the CDR3 had no stop codons and remained in frame with V and J, and every other rearrangement was called non-productive. Following IMGT convention, CDR3 was defined as the stretch from the second conserved V-encoded cysteine up to the conserved J-encoded phenylalanine. Sequences without an unambiguous match to a single V gene segment were excluded from the earlier analysis of a few hundred of the donors. An earlier analysis of 550 to 650 of the donors classified V segments as functional when productive rearrangements were above 56.7% and as segregating when the standard deviation between donors was above 5%. A statistical classification framework was developed to diagnose cytomegalovirus status using the catalog of TCR beta chain sequences. V and J gene assignment, in a later analysis, came from comparing TCR nucleotide sequences with IMGT/GENE-DB human TR gene sequences. The TCRdist pipeline was used in a later analysis to assign CDR3 sequences and most-parsimonious VDJ recombination scenarios. In a later analysis, each TCR beta chain was defined by its CDR3 amino acid sequence together with its V-gene family, and reads without a unique V-gene family were excluded. In a later analysis, 500 to 700 highly shared, low-generation-probability nucleotide sequences were removed to address suspected cross-contamination and a sequencing artifact. In a later analysis, a clonal expansion index was calculated for each public chain from normalized within-repertoire ranks of inferred template counts. In a later analysis, generation probabilities were computed with a VDJ recombination model fitted to out-of-frame rearrangements, and the resulting probabilities were checked against IGoR. In a later analysis, TCR-TCR, TCR-HLA and TCR-CMV co-occurrence was scored with hypergeometric tests, and a repertoire-size bias correction was applied to TCR pairs. To estimate false discovery rates, a later analysis permuted the HLA or CMV assignments 20 times. In a later analysis, co-occurring TCRs were grouped with DBSCAN, and TCRdist sequence similarity was added when clustering was performed within HLA-allele-positive subsets. Co-occurrence clustering excluded repertoires with fewer than 30,000 or more than 120,000 public chains, plus five with anomalous nucleotide sharing. Sourced from immuneACCESS, this table was stored by TCRdb with only in-frame sequences that have V and J called. A share of the clones is absent; for the studies checked, an unresolved V gene accounts for under half, and the remainder has no known explanation. The DNA was the basis for D and trimming; V, J and clone size are from that table. The sample table contains about 220,000 clones; only one count was recorded for less than 85% of them. The ten largest make up roughly 0.62% of the sample.

The specimen sequenced was PBMCs. The rearrangement joined TRBV7-9 to TRBJ2-7; no D gene can be assigned with confidence. This sequence was found in a man aged 18 to 29 in good health and CMV-seronegative. The CDR3 region reads CASSPRLEASYEQYF. DNA sequence: TGTGCCAGCTCCCCCCGCCTAGAGGCGTCCTACGAGCAGTACTTC.